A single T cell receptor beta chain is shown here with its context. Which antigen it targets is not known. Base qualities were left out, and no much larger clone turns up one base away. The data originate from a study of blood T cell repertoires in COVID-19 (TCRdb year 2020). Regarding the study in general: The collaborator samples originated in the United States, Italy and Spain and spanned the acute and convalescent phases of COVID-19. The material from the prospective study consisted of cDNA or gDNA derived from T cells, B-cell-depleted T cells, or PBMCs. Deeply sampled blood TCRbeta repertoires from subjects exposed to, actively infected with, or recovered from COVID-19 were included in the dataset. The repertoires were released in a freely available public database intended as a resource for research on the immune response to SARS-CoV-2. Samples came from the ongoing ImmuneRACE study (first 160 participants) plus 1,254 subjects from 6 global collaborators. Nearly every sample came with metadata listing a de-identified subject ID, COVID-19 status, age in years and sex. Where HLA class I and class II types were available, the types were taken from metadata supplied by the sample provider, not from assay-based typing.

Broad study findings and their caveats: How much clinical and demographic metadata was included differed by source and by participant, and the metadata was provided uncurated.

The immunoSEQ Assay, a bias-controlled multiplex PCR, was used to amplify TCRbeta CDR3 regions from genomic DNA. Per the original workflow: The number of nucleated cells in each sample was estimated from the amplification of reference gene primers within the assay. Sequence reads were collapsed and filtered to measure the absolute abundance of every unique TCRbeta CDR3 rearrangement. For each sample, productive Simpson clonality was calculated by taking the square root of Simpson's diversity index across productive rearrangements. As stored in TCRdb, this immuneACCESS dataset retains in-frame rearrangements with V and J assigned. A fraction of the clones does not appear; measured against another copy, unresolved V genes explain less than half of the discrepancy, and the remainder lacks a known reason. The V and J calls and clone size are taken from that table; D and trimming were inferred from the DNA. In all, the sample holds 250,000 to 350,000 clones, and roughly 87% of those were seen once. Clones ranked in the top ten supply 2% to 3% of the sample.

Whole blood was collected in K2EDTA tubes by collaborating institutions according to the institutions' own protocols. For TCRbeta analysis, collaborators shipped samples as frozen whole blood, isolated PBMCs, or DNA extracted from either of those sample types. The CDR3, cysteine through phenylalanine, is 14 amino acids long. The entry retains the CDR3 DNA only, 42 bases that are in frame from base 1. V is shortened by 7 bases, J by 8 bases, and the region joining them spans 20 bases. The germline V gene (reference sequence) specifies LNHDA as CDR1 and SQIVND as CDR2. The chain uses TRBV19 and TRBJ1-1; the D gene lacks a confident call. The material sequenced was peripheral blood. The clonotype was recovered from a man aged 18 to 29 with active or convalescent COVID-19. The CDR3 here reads CASKFTGFGKEAFF. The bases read TGTGCCAGTAAATTTACGGGGTTTGGGAAAGAAGCTTTCTTT.